One T cell receptor beta chain is described in this entry. CDR1 LNHDA and CDR2 SQIVND come from the germline V gene (reference sequence). V was cut by 6 bases and J by 3 bases, with 13 bases left in between. The CDR3 consists of 14 residues. Assay: immunoSEQ multiplex PCR; the TCRdb copy retains only in-frame clones and omits some. The sample records fewer than 300,000 clones, around 86% being singletons. This sample is drawn from a study of blood T cell repertoires in COVID-19. This sequence originates from a man aged 50 to 60 with COVID-19, enrolled during active disease. Sample: peripheral blood. The chain joins TRBV19 to TRBJ2-3, with a tentative D call TRBD1 (6 bases). The DNA for the CDR3 is TGTGCCAGTAGGAAGGGGGTGAAGACAGATACGCAGTATTTT. It codes for CASRKGVKTDTQYF.